This T cell receptor beta chain derives from a study of cytomegalovirus exposure and HLA in healthy donors. Assay used: immunoSEQ multiplex PCR; TCRdb lists only in-frame clones, some missing. This repertoire shows 300,000 or so clones, roughly 90% found once; its top ten account for around 0.96%. CDR1 is SGHVS and CDR2 is FNYEAQ in the germline V gene. There are 14 residues in the CDR3. V gave up 4 bases and J gave up 1 base, with 9 bases separating them. This receptor was identified in a man under 40 in good health and CMV-seronegative. The V and J genes are TRBV7-6 and TRBJ2-3; unclear D gene. The sequencing sample was made of PBMCs. The CDR3 spells CASSSPGGTDTQYF. CDR3 sequence (DNA): TGTGCCAGCAGCTCCCCCGGAGGCACAGATACGCAGTATTTT.